The 26 T cell receptor beta chains reported below all come from one sample, sequenced in a study of T cell responses to AZD1222 COVID-19 vaccine. Assay used: immunoSEQ multiplex PCR; TCRdb lists only in-frame clones, some missing. The sample records some 120,000 clones, roughly 91% being singletons. The sample here was peripheral blood, taken on day 0 of AZD1222 vaccination. These receptors were obtained from an adult in good health.

The chain has TRBV20-1 and TRBJ2-3, with D possibly being TRBD2 (5 bases). Trimming removed 6 bases from V and 5 bases from J, with 9 bases in between. CDR3 length: 11 residues. CDR1 and CDR2 (germline): DFQATT, SNEGSKA (reference sequence). The DNA for the CDR3 is TGCAGTGCGTATCGGGGAGATACGCAGTATTTT. Translated: CSAYRGDTQYF.

This sequence joins TRBV6-1 and TRBJ2-7; D perhaps matches TRBD2 (6 bases). V was shortened by 2 bases and J by 9 bases, with 17 bases between the two germline ends. The CDR3 runs to 14 residues. The germline CDR1 and CDR2 sequences are MNHNS and SASEGT. In nucleotides, the CDR3 is TGTGCCAGCAGTGAAAGCGCGGCGGGGACTCCGCAGTACTTC. Amino acids: CASSESAAGTPQYF.

The V call is TRBV6-1, the J call TRBJ1-4; D unclear. Germline V gene sequence: CDR1 MNHNS, CDR2 SASEGT. This CDR3 contains 15 residues. V was cut by 2 bases and J by 5 bases, with 12 bases left in between. The CDR3 DNA reads TGTGCCAGCAGTGAACGCGGCAGCACGAATGAAAAACTGTTTTTT. Translation: CASSERGSTNEKLFF.

This chain joins TRBV19 and TRBJ2-1; 8 positions agree with TRBD1. CDR3 length equals 13 residues. J lost 12 bases, V lost 11 bases, and 15 bases had no gene match. Germline-derived CDR1 and CDR2 are LNHDA and SQIVND (reference sequence). CDR3 sequence: CASSGTRGTGQFF. Written as DNA, the CDR3 is TGTGCCTCCTCAGGAACCCGGGGGACAGGGCAGTTCTTC. The whole variable domain, remainder taken from reference TRBV19 and TRBJ2-1, is DGGITQSPKYLFRKEGQNVTLSCEQNLNHDAMYWYRQDPGQGLRLIYYSQIVNDFQKGDIAEGYSVSREKKESFPLTVTSAQKNPTAFYLCASSGTRGTGQFFGPGTRLTVL.

The V gene is TRBV19, the J gene TRBJ2-1, with 9 bases aligning to TRBD2. Per the germline V gene, CDR1 is LNHDA and CDR2 is SQIVND (reference sequence). This CDR3 has 14 residues. V lost 3 bases to trimming and J lost 8 bases; unmatched junction nucleotides: 5. The CDR3 here is CASSISGGIYEQFF. DNA of the CDR3: TGTGCCAGTAGTATCAGCGGGGGGATCTATGAGCAGTTCTTC. Supplemented by reference TRBV19 and TRBJ2-1, the full variable domain reads DGGITQSPKYLFRKEGQNVTLSCEQNLNHDAMYWYRQDPGQGLRLIYYSQIVNDFQKGDIAEGYSVSREKKESFPLTVTSAQKNPTAFYLCASSISGGIYEQFFGPGTRLTVL.

V and J are TRBV10-3 and TRBJ2-7, with 9 bases identical to TRBD1. The CDR3 has 14 amino acids. The V and J ends lost 10 bases and 9 bases, in that order; junction bases with no gene match: 16. Germline CDR1 ENHRY, CDR2 SYGVKD. For the CDR3, the DNA is TGTGCCAGTACACCCGGGACAGGGTGGGTTGGGCAGTACTTC. Translation gives CASTPGTGWVGQYF.

The J gene is TRBJ1-6, the V gene TRBV27; D call uncertain. The germline V gene has CDR1 MNHEY and CDR2 SMNVEV (reference sequence). The CDR3 is 14 residues long. V lost 5 bases, J lost 8 bases, and 13 bases lay in between. The CDR3 sequence: CASSPLSAYSPLHF. In nucleotides, the CDR3 is TGTGCCAGCAGTCCCCTTAGTGCGTATTCACCCCTCCACTTT.

The genes are TRBV9 and TRBJ1-1, with 7 positions matching TRBD1. Unmatched junction bases numbered 5, after V lost 2 bases and J lost 4 bases. From germline, CDR1 is SGDLS and CDR2 YYNGEE. This CDR3 has 14 amino acids. The DNA of the CDR3 is TGTGCCAGCAGCGTGTACCGGGACAGCACTGAAGCTTTCTTT. This gives the protein CASSVYRDSTEAFF.

The J gene is TRBJ1-2, the V gene TRBV11-2, with 9 positions matching TRBD1. The CDR3 sequence is 16 residues long. V trimming: 5 bases; J trimming: 6 bases; junction bases outside the gene matches: 13. The germline V gene has CDR1 SGHAT and CDR2 FQNNGV. CDR3 amino acids: CASSLGPGQGMDGYTF. CDR3 bases: TGTGCCAGCAGCCTGGGCCCGGGACAGGGTATGGATGGCTACACCTTC.

The rearrangement uses TRBV7-8 and TRBJ1-3; D is unclear. V was shortened by 8 bases and J by 0 bases, with 2 bases between the two germline ends. There are 11 residues in the CDR3. Germline lookup yields CDR1 SGHVS and CDR2 FQNEAQ. The CDR3, as DNA: TGTGCCAGCCGCTCTGGAAACACCATATATTTT. Its translation: CASRSGNTIYF.

This chain joins TRBV5-1 and TRBJ2-1; TRBD1 or TRBD2 may be the D gene (5 bases each). This CDR3 has 16 residues. V shed 3 bases and J shed 0 bases, with 13 bases lying between them. CDR1 is SGHRS, CDR2 YFSETQ, per germline. CDR3 in amino acids: CASSSPGPNSYNEQFF. The CDR3, as DNA: TGCGCCAGCAGCTCCCCGGGGCCCAACTCCTACAATGAGCAGTTCTTC.

The rearrangement links TRBV7-9 to TRBJ2-1; 10 nucleotides line up with TRBD2. CDR1 is SEHNR, CDR2 FQNEAQ, per germline (reference sequence). Germline trimming cut 4 bases from V and 5 bases from J; bases unmatched to any gene: 8. The CDR3 loop spans 16 amino acids. CDR3 in DNA: TGTGCCAGCAGCTCACGGACTAGCGGAACCCACAATGAGCAGTTCTTC. Translating gives CASSSRTSGTHNEQFF. Full variable domain (rest looked up from reference TRBV7-9 and TRBJ2-1): DTGVSQNPRHKITKRGQNVTFRCDPISEHNRLYWYRQTLGQGPEFLTYFQNEAQLEKSRLLSDRFSAERPKGSFSTLEIQRTEQGDSAMYLCASSSRTSGTHNEQFFGPGTRLTVL.

The CDR3, as DNA: TGTGCCTGGAGTGTACTAGCGGGAGTAACAGATACGCAGTATTTT. This translates into CAWSVLAGVTDTQYF. V is TRBV30 and J is TRBJ2-3; 11 bases map to TRBD2. The V gene's germline CDR1 is GTSNPN and CDR2 SVGIG (reference sequence). The ends lost 0 bases at V and 3 bases at J; junction bases unmatched: 2. This CDR3 comprises 15 residues.

This chain joins TRBV7-8 and TRBJ2-5, with a possible D match to TRBD2 (7 bases). This CDR3 spans 15 amino acids. Germline V lookup: CDR1 SGHVS, CDR2 FQNEAQ. The V and J ends lost 5 bases and 5 bases respectively, with 18 bases between them. The chain's CDR3 is CASSRDGGAGETQYF. CDR3 sequence (DNA): TGTGCCAGCAGCCGAGATGGGGGGGCTGGGGAGACCCAGTACTTC.

CDR3 sequence (DNA): TGCGCCAGCAGATTCCGGGACAACGGGGTCTATGAGCAGTTCTTC. Encoded protein: CASRFRDNGVYEQFF. This chain joins TRBV5-1 and TRBJ2-1; D perhaps matches TRBD1 (6 bases). Trimming removed 5 bases from V and 8 bases from J, with 20 bases in between. From germline, CDR1 is SGHRS and CDR2 YFSETQ. CDR3 size: 15 residues.

The J gene is TRBJ2-5, the V gene TRBV3-1 (or the pseudogene TRBV3-2); 8 bases are shared with TRBD1. Germline V gene sequence: CDR1 LGHDT, CDR2 YNNKEL (reference sequence). This CDR3 comprises 16 residues. The V and J ends lost 1 base and 5 bases, in that order; junction bases with no gene match: 9. Here the CDR3 DNA reads TGTGCCAGCAGCCAAGGGACAGGGTTAGTCGTGGAGACCCAGTACTTC. It yields the protein CASSQGTGLVVETQYF.

In its sample, this clone was seen once. The germline gene is not matched at one end of the junction; a read error may be the cause. This chain joins TRBV18 and TRBJ2-7; no firm D call. Per the germline V gene, CDR1 is KGHSH and CDR2 is LQKENI. CDR3 size: 12 residues. DNA for the CDR3: TGTGCCAGCTCGCCACAGAGTTACGAGCAGTACTTC. This encodes CASSPQSYEQYF.

V gene TRBV5-5 combines with J gene TRBJ1-6; no firm D call. Germline CDR1 is SGHKS and CDR2 is YYEKEE (reference sequence). The CDR3 extends over 15 amino acids. The V and J ends lost 2 bases and 0 bases respectively, with 6 bases between them. This CDR3 reads CASSFGISYNSPLHF. DNA of the CDR3: TGTGCCAGCAGCTTCGGGATCTCCTATAATTCACCCCTCCACTTT.

This chain uses TRBV19 with TRBJ1-5; the D is unclear. The CDR3 totals 14 residues. Germline CDR1 LNHDA, CDR2 SQIVND (reference sequence). V gave up 5 bases and J gave up 4 bases, with 12 bases separating them. The CDR3, as DNA: TGTGCCAGTAGTTTCGTCGACCCGAATCAGCCCCAGCATTTT. It translates to CASSFVDPNQPQHF.

In regard to this clone: At the DNA level, this CDR3 is encoded by other sequences in the same sample as well. This chain connects TRBV3-1 (or the pseudogene TRBV3-2) to TRBJ1-1; D is unclear. The CDR3 is made up of 14 amino acids. Between the trimmed V and J ends, which lost 4 bases and 0 bases, there was a span of 9 bases. Per the germline V gene, CDR1 is LGHDT and CDR2 is YNNKEL (reference sequence). The CDR3 sequence is CASSLLGMNTEAFF. The CDR3 DNA is TGTGCCAGCAGCCTTTTGGGGATGAACACTGAAGCTTTCTTT.

This chain connects TRBV13 to TRBJ2-3; D possibly corresponds to TRBD1 (6 bases). The CDR3 is made up of 17 amino acids. Germline CDR1 is PRHDT and CDR2 is FYEKMQ (reference sequence). The V gene lost 6 bases and the J gene lost 2 bases, with 21 bases spanning the gap. The CDR3, as DNA: TGTGCCAGCAGGCCTTCAGACCCGCAGGGGCCCACAGATACGCAGTATTTT. Its protein is CASRPSDPQGPTDTQYF.

The genes are TRBV5-1 and TRBJ2-4; possibly TRBD1 or TRBD2 for D (5 bases each). Germline loops: CDR1 SGHRS, CDR2 YFSETQ. The length of the CDR3 is 16 residues. V was cut by 0 bases and J by 0 bases, with 10 bases left in between. CDR3 nucleotides: TGCGCCAGCAGCTTGGCCGGGGACCTAGCCAAAAACATTCAGTACTTC. Protein sequence: CASSLAGDLAKNIQYF.

The chain couples TRBV18 to TRBJ1-1, with D uncertain. This CDR3 region has 15 residues. V lost 3 bases and J lost 3, with 14 bases in between. Germline CDR1 KGHSH, CDR2 LQKENI. CDR3 coding DNA: TGTGCCAGCTCACCTCGTGCGGGGATGGACACTGAAGCTTTCTTT. This encodes CASSPRAGMDTEAFF.

The V and J genes are TRBV6-5 and TRBJ1-2, with 8 bases fitting TRBD1. The germline V gene has CDR1 MNHEY and CDR2 SVGAGI. J gave up 6 bases and V 0 bases, and 3 bases lay outside the gene matches. The CDR3 is 14 residues long. The CDR3 sequence is CASSYSNRGNGYTF. The CDR3, as DNA: TGTGCCAGCAGTTACTCGAACAGGGGGAATGGCTACACCTTC.

The chain joins TRBV5-1 to TRBJ2-2; 8 bases fit TRBD1. The J segment lost 3 bases and the V segment lost 0 bases, leaving 7 bases of the junction unmatched. The germline CDR1 and CDR2 sequences are SGHRS and YFSETQ. The CDR3 loop spans 17 amino acids. The CDR3 sequence is CASSLAGRGLDTGELFF. The CDR3 DNA follows: TGCGCCAGCAGCTTGGCCGGCAGGGGGCTAGACACCGGGGAGCTGTTTTTT.

The chain couples TRBV7-3 to TRBJ2-3, with a possible D match to TRBD2 (6 bases). V lost 2 bases and J lost 2, with 11 bases in between. CDR1 is SGHTA, CDR2 FQGTGA, per germline. This CDR3 has 15 amino acids. The CDR3, as DNA: TGTGCCAGCAGCTTAGGGCGGGGCCCCACAGATACGCAGTATTTT. Amino acid sequence: CASSLGRGPTDTQYF.